The rows below give T cell receptor beta chains drawn from one sample of a study of post-analysis software for immune sequencing data. TCRdb called the PCR reads again in MiXCR, with one record for every CDR3 protein. The sample lists roughly 800,000 distinct CDR3 sequences, around 42% occurring once. The sequencing input was blood. The receptors were sampled from a girl aged 10-17 years with multiple sclerosis. Both conserved end residues are part of each CDR3. The D gene is left open where the match is weak. The size of a clone is reported for some rows only, either as once, few or many, or as a class for expanded clones.

clone size: NA; D gene: TRBD1; J gene: TRBJ2-2; V gene: TRBV4-3; CDR3 DNA: TGCGCCAGCAGACAAACAGGGGGCGACTACACCGGGGAGCTGTTTTTT; CDR3 protein: CASRQTGGDYTGELFF
clone size: NA; D gene: TRBD1; J gene: TRBJ1-4; V gene: TRBV20-1; CDR3 DNA: TGCAGTGCTAGCGTATATCCTTCGGGACAGGGGCAAGAAGAACTGTTTTTT; CDR3 protein: CSASVYPSGQGQEELFF
clone size: NA; D gene: TRBD2; J gene: TRBJ2-1; V gene: TRBV27; CDR3 DNA: TGTGCCAGCAGTTACTGGCGGGAGGGGAATGGTGAGCAGGTCTTC; CDR3 protein: CASSYWREGNGEQVF
clone size: NA; D gene: TRBD1; J gene: TRBJ2-7; V gene: TRBV6-6; CDR3 DNA: TGTGCCAGCAGTTATCAGGACAGGGCCAGCGAGCAGTACTTC; CDR3 protein: CASSYQDRASEQYF
clone size: NA; D gene: NA; J gene: TRBJ1-1; V gene: TRBV28; CDR3 DNA: TGTGCCAGCATCCATTCCCCAGGCACTGAAGCTTTCTTT; CDR3 protein: CASIHSPGTEAFF
clone size: NA; D gene: NA; J gene: TRBJ2-3; V gene: TRBV10-3; CDR3 DNA: TGTGCCATCAGTGCGGCAGGGAAGGCAGATACGCAGTATTTT; CDR3 protein: CAISAAGKADTQYF
clone size: few; D gene: TRBD1; J gene: TRBJ2-3; V gene: TRBV9; CDR3 DNA: TGTGCCAGCAGCCAGGACAGGGAGATTTATACGCAGTATTTT; CDR3 protein: CASSQDREIYTQYF
clone size: NA; D gene: TRBD1; J gene: TRBJ2-5; V gene: TRBV6-1; CDR3 DNA: TGTGCCAGCAGAGCCAGACCGGGACAGGTGCAAAGAAACTTAGGGGAGACCCAGTACTTC; CDR3 protein: CASRARPGQVQRNLGETQYF
clone size: NA; D gene: TRBD1; J gene: TRBJ1-1; V gene: TRBV7-9; CDR3 DNA: TGTGCCAGCAGCCCCGACAGGGTATGGAACACTGAAGCTTTCTTT; CDR3 protein: CASSPDRVWNTEAFF
clone size: NA; D gene: NA; J gene: TRBJ2-5; V gene: TRBV7-9; CDR3 DNA: TGTGCCAGCAGTTTCGGTCTGGTGGGGGGCGAGGAGACCCAGTACTTC; CDR3 protein: CASSFGLVGGEETQYF
clone size: once; D gene: TRBD2; J gene: TRBJ2-5; V gene: TRBV20-1; CDR3 DNA: TGTAGTGCTAGAGGTTGGACTAGCGGTACGGAGACCCAGTACTTC; CDR3 protein: CSARGWTSGTETQYF
clone size: NA; D gene: TRBD1; J gene: TRBJ1-1; V gene: TRBV7-9; CDR3 DNA: TGTGCCAGCAGCACGACAGGGGACACTGAAGCTTTCTTT; CDR3 protein: CASSTTGDTEAFF
clone size: few; D gene: NA; J gene: TRBJ2-7; V gene: TRBV5-1; CDR3 DNA: TGCGCCAGCAGCTTAAAGGAAAGCAGCGAGCAGTACTTC; CDR3 protein: CASSLKESSEQYF
clone size: few; D gene: NA; J gene: TRBJ2-7; V gene: TRBV7-9; CDR3 DNA: TGTGCCAGCAGCTTCCCCCGATCGGGAGAAGTCCTCTCCTACGAGCAGTACTTC; CDR3 protein: CASSFPRSGEVLSYEQYF
clone size: NA; D gene: TRBD2; J gene: TRBJ2-1; V gene: TRBV19; CDR3 DNA: TGTGCCAGTAGTATGCGGACTAGCGGGGTAAACAATGAGCAGTTCTTC; CDR3 protein: CASSMRTSGVNNEQFF
clone size: few; D gene: TRBD2; J gene: TRBJ2-1; V gene: TRBV12-3/TRBV12-4; CDR3 DNA: TGTGCCAGCAGTTTCCAGGGGACTAGCGGGAGTGGCCACAATGAGCAGTTCTTC; CDR3 protein: CASSFQGTSGSGHNEQFF
clone size: NA; D gene: NA; J gene: TRBJ2-7; V gene: TRBV7-2; CDR3 DNA: TGTGCCAGCAGCTTATTGGTCGGGATAGGCGAGCAGTACTTC; CDR3 protein: CASSLLVGIGEQYF
clone size: NA; D gene: NA; J gene: TRBJ2-1; V gene: TRBV9; CDR3 DNA: TGTGCCAGCAGCGCCAGGGGCCGCGCCTACGATGAGCAGTTCTTC; CDR3 protein: CASSARGRAYDEQFF
clone size: few; D gene: TRBD2; J gene: TRBJ2-1; V gene: TRBV12-3/TRBV12-4; CDR3 DNA: TGTGCCAGCAGCCCTCGGAGTTCAGGGATTCTTAGCGGGAGCCCAGGGGATGAGCAGTTCTTC; CDR3 protein: CASSPRSSGILSGSPGDEQFF
clone size: few; D gene: NA; J gene: TRBJ1-1; V gene: TRBV20-1; CDR3 DNA: TGCAGTGCTAGAGATTGGCAGACGAACACTGAAGCTTTCTTT; CDR3 protein: CSARDWQTNTEAFF
clone size: NA; D gene: NA; J gene: TRBJ2-1; V gene: TRBV6-1; CDR3 DNA: TGTGCCAGCAGTGGGACCGCTTACAATGAGCAGTTCTTC; CDR3 protein: CASSGTAYNEQFF
clone size: NA; D gene: NA; J gene: TRBJ2-5; V gene: TRBV5-1; CDR3 DNA: TGCGCCAGCAGCACCCGACAAGACCAAGAGACCCAGTACTTC; CDR3 protein: CASSTRQDQETQYF